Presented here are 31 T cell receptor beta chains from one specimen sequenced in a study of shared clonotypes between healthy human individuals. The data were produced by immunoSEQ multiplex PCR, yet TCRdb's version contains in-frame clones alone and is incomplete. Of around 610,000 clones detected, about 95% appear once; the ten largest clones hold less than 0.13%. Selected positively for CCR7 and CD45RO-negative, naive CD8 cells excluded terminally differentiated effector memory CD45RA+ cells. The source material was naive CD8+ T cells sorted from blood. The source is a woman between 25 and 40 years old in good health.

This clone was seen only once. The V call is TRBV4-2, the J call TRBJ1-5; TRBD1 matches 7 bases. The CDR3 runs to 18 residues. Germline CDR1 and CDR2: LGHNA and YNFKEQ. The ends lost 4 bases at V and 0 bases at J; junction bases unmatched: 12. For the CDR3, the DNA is TGTGCCAGCAGCCCTACCGCCGGGACAGTTTATAGCAATCAGCCCCAGCATTTT. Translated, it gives CASSPTAGTVYSNQPQHF.

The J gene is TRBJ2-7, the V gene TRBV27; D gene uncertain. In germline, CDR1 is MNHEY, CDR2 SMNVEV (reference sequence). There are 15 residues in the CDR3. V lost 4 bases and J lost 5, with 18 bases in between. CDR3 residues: CASSSQAGRRNEQYF. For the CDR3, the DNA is TGTGCCAGCAGTTCTCAGGCAGGCCGCAGGAACGAGCAGTACTTC.

The CDR3 loop reads CASSQVTDYYYGYTF. CDR3 nucleotides: TGCGCCAGCAGCCAAGTGACCGACTACTACTATGGCTACACCTTC. The chain recombines TRBV4-1 with TRBJ1-2; D gene ambiguous. V was shortened by 1 base and J by 3 bases, with 12 bases between the two germline ends. Germline assignment: CDR1 MGHRA and CDR2 YSYEKL. This CDR3 comprises 15 residues.

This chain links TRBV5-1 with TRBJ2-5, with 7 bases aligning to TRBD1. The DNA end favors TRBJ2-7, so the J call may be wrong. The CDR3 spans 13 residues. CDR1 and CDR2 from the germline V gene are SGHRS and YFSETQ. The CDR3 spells CASSWDSSYEQYF. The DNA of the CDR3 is TGCGCCAGCAGCTGGGACAGCTCCTACGAGCAGTACTTC.

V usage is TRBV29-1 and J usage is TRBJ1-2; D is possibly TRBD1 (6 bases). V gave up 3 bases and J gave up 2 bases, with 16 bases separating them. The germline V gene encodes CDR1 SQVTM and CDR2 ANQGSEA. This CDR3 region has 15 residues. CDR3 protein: CSVEKEGVVNYGYTF. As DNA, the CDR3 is TGCAGCGTTGAGAAGGAGGGGGTGGTGAACTATGGCTACACCTTC.

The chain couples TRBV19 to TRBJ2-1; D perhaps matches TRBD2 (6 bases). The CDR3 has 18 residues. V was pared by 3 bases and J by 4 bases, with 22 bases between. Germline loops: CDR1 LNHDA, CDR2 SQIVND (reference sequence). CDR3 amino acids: CASSIGYLGVAVYNEQFF. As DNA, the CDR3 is TGTGCCAGTAGTATCGGATACCTGGGGGTAGCGGTTTACAATGAGCAGTTCTTC.

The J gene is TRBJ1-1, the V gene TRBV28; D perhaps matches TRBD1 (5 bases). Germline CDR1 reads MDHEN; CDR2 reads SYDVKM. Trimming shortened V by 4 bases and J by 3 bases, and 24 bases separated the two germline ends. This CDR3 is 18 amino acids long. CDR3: CASSYVARVSDEDTEAFF. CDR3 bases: TGTGCCAGCAGTTACGTGGCCAGGGTGTCTGACGAGGACACTGAAGCTTTCTTT.

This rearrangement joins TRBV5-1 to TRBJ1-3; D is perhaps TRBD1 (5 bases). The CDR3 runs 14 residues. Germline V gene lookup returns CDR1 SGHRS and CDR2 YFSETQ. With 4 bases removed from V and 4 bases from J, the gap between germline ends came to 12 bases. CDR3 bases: TGCGCCAGCAGCGAGGGGAACGTCGGAAACACCATATATTTT. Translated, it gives CASSEGNVGNTIYF.

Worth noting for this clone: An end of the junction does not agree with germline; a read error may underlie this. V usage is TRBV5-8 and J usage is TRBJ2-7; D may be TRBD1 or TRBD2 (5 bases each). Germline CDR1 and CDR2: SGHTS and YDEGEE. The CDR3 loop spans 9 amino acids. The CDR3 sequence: CASRGTFFF. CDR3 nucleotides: TGTGCCAGTCGAGGGACGTTTTTCTTC.

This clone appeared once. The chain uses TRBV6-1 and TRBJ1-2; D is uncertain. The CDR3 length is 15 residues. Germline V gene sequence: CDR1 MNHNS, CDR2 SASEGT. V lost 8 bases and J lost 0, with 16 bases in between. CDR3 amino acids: CASEGLGDTNYGYTF. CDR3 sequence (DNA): TGTGCCAGCGAAGGGCTTGGGGATACTAACTATGGCTACACCTTC.

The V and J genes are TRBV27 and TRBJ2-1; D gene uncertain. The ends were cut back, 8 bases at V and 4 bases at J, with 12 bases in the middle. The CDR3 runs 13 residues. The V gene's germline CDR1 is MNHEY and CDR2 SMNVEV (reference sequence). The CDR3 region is CASGDSRYNEQFF. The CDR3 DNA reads TGTGCCAGCGGCGATAGCCGTTACAATGAGCAGTTCTTC.

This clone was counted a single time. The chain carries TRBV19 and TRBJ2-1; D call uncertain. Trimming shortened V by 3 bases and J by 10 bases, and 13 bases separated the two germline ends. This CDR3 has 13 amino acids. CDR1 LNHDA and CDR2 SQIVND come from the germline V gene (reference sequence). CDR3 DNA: TGTGCCAGTAGTATCCGGTCCATAGAGGAGCAGTTCTTC. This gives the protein CASSIRSIEEQFF.

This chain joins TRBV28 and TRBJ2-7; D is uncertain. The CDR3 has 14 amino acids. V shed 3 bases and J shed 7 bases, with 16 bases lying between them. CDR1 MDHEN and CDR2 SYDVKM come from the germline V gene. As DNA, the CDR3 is TGTGCCAGCAGTTTCGTCGCCGGCTCAGAGGAGCAGTACTTC. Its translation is CASSFVAGSEEQYF.

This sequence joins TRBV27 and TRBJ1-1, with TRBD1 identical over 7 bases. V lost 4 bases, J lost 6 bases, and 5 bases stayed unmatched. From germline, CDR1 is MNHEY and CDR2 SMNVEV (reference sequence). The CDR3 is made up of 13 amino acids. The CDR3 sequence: CASSSNRGPEAFF. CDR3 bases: TGTGCCAGCAGTTCAAACAGGGGCCCTGAAGCTTTCTTT.

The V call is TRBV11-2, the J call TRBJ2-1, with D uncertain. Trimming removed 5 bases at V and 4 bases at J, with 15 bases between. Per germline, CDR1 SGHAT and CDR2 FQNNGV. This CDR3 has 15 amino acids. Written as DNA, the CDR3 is TGTGCCAGCAGCCTCGGTTACAAACCATACAATGAGCAGTTCTTC. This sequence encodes CASSLGYKPYNEQFF.

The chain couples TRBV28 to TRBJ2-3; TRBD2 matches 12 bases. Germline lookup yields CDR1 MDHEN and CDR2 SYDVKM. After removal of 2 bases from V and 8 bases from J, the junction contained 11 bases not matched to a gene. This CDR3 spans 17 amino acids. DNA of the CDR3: TGTGCCAGCAGTTTAGTGAGTGGGGGACTAGCGGGCCGTACGCAGTATTTT. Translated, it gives CASSLVSGGLAGRTQYF.

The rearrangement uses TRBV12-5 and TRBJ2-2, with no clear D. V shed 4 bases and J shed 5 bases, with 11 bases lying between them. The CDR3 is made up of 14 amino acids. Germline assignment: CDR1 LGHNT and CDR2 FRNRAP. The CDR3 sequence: CASGSSGSTGELFF. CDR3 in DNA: TGTGCTAGTGGTTCATCGGGTTCGACCGGGGAGCTGTTTTTT.

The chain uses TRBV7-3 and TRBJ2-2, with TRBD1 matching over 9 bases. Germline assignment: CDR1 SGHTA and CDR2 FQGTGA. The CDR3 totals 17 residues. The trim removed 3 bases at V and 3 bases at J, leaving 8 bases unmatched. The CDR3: CASSFRDRAQDTGELFF. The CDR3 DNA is TGTGCCAGCAGCTTCCGGGACAGGGCGCAAGACACCGGGGAGCTGTTTTTT.

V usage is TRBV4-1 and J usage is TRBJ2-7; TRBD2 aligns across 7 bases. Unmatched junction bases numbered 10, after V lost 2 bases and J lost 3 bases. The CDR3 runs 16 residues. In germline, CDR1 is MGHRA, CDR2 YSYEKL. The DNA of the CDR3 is TGCGCCAGCAGCCAAATAGCGGGTGCGCTGGTCTACGAGCAGTACTTC. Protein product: CASSQIAGALVYEQYF.

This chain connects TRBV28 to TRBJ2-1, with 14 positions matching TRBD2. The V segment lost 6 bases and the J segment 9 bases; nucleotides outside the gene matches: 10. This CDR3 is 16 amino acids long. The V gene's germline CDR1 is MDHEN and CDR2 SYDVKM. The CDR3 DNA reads TGTGCCAGCAGACTGACTAGCGGGAGGGCCTTTGGTGAGCAGTTCTTC. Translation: CASRLTSGRAFGEQFF.

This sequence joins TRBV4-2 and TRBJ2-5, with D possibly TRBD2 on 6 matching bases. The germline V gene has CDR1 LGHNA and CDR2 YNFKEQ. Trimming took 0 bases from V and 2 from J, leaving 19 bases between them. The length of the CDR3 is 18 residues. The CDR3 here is CASSQEHIADEGQETQYF. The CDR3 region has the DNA TGTGCCAGCAGCCAAGAGCATATAGCGGACGAAGGGCAAGAGACCCAGTACTTC.

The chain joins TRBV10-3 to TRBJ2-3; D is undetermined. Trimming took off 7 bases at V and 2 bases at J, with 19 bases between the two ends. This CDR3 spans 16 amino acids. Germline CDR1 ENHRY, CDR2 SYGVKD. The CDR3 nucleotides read TGTGCCATCATCTTCCCCCGAGACTCCCACACAGATACGCAGTATTTT. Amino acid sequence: CAIIFPRDSHTDTQYF.

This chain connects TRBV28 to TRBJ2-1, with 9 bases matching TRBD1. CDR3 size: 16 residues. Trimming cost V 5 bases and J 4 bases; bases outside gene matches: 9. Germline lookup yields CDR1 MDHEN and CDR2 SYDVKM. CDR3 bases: TGTGCCAGCAGTCACAGCCGGGACAGGGTTTACAATGAGCAGTTCTTC. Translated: CASSHSRDRVYNEQFF.

The CDR3 loop is CASSIHRAETQYF. DNA for the CDR3: TGTGCCAGTAGTATCCACCGTGCGGAGACCCAGTACTTC. The chain employs TRBV19 and TRBJ2-5, with no clear D. This CDR3 has 13 residues. Germline lookup yields CDR1 LNHDA and CDR2 SQIVND (reference sequence). V gave up 3 bases and J gave up 5 bases, with 10 bases separating them.

The CDR3 nucleotides are TGCGCCAGCAGCTCGGGACCCTCTTCCTACAATGAGCAGTTCTTC. Protein product: CASSSGPSSYNEQFF. V gene TRBV4-1 combines with J gene TRBJ2-1; D tentatively reads TRBD1 or TRBD2 (5 bases each). Germline V gene sequence: CDR1 MGHRA, CDR2 YSYEKL. The CDR3 runs 15 residues. V lost 5 bases to trimming and J lost 1 base, with 12 bases between them.

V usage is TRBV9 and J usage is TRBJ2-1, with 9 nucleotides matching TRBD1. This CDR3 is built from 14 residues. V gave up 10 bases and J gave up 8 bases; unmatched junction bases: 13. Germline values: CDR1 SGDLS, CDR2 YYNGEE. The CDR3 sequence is CAPQQGARGHEQFF. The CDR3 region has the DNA TGTGCCCCACAACAGGGGGCGCGTGGCCATGAGCAGTTCTTC.

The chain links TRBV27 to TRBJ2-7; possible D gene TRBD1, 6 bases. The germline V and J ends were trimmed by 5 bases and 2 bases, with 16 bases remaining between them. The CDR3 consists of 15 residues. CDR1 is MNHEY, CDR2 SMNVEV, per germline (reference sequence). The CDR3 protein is CASSTHTTGAYEQYF. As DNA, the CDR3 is TGTGCCAGCAGTACACATACGACAGGCGCCTACGAGCAGTACTTC.

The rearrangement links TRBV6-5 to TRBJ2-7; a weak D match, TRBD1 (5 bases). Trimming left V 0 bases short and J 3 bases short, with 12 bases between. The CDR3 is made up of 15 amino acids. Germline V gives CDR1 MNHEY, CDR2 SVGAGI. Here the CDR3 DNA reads TGTGCCAGCAGTTACTCTTCAGGGTCCGGCTACGAGCAGTACTTC. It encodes CASSYSSGSGYEQYF.

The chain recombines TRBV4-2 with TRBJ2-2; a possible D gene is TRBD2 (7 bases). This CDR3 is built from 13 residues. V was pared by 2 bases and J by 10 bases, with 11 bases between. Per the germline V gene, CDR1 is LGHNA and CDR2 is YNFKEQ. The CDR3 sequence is CASSQWEGQELFF. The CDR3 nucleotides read TGTGCCAGCAGCCAATGGGAGGGACAGGAGCTGTTTTTT.

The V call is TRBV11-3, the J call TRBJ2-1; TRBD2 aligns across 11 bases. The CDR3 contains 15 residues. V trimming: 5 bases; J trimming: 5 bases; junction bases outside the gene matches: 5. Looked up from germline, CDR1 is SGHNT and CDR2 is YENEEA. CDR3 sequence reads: CASSETSGTNNEQFF. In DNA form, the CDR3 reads TGTGCCAGCAGCGAGACTAGCGGGACTAACAATGAGCAGTTCTTC.

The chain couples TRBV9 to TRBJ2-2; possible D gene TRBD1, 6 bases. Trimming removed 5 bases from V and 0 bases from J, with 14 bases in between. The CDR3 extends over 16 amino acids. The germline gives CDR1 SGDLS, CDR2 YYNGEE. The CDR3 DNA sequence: TGTGCCAGCAGTCCGACAGGATCCCCGAACACCGGGGAGCTGTTTTTT. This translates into CASSPTGSPNTGELFF.